The 25 T cell receptor beta chains presented below share a single source sample, sequenced in a study of CD8 T cells in Susac syndrome. RNA in amounts of about 0.5 to 1 ug was reverse transcribed with random hexamers. TCRdb used MiXCR to reprocess the immunoSEQ multiplex PCR reads, holding one entry per CDR3 protein. The sample lists about 210,000 distinct CDR3 sequences, 80% to 95% occurring once. Specimen: CD4+ T cells from PBMCs. Source of these receptors: a human donor in good health.

V gene TRBV7-2 combines with J gene TRBJ1-1, with 10 bases matching TRBD1. Germline V gives CDR1 SGHTA, CDR2 FQGNSA. V shed 2 bases and J 5 bases; nucleotides not matched to a gene: 2. The CDR3 covers 14 residues. Here the CDR3 DNA reads TGTGCCAGCAGCTTACGACAGGGGGCAACTGAAGCTTTCTTT. Translating gives CASSLRQGATEAFF.

This rearrangement joins TRBV7-2 to TRBJ1-1; 7 nucleotides align to TRBD1. The J segment lost 4 bases and the V segment lost 2 bases, leaving 10 bases of the junction unmatched. The germline V gene encodes CDR1 SGHTA and CDR2 FQGNSA. The CDR3 is 16 amino acids. The CDR3 region is CASSLTPTGLGTEAFF. The CDR3 nucleotides are TGTGCCAGCAGCTTAACCCCGACAGGGTTGGGCACTGAAGCTTTCTTT.

The CDR3 reads CASSLRRSTDTQYF. CDR3 DNA sequence: TGTGCCAGCAGTCTCAGACGTAGCACAGATACGCAGTATTTT. This sequence joins TRBV27 and TRBJ2-3; D is uncertain. CDR3 length: 14 amino acids. Trimming removed 5 bases at V and 0 bases at J, with 9 bases between. Germline V CDR1 and CDR2: MNHEY, SMNVEV (reference sequence).

Comment on this clonotype: An end of the junction differs from the germline gene, which may be a read error. This chain links TRBV6-1 with TRBJ1-3, with no clear D. CDR3 length equals 15 residues. The germline gives CDR1 MNHNS, CDR2 SASEGT. DNA of the CDR3: TGTGCCAGCAGTTCCAATCAGGCCTCTGAAAACACCATATATTTT. Translated: CASSSNQASENTIYF.

This clonotype was picked up one time. The CDR3: CSASGGSTYNEQFF. CDR3 coding DNA: TGCAGTGCTTCGGGGGGCAGCACCTACAATGAGCAGTTCTTC. The chain employs TRBV20-1 and TRBJ2-1; tentatively, D is TRBD2 (7 bases). V dropped 5 bases and J dropped 2 bases, with 13 bases sitting between them. Germline V gives CDR1 DFQATT, CDR2 SNEGSKA (reference sequence). The CDR3 is made up of 14 amino acids.

V and J are TRBV28 and TRBJ2-5, with D tentatively TRBD1 (6 bases). The CDR3 runs 16 residues. V was cut by 1 base and J by 2 bases, with 14 bases left in between. Germline V gene data show CDR1 as MDHEN and CDR2 as SYDVKM. Here the CDR3 reads CASSLFSTGFQETQYF. CDR3 coding DNA: TGTGCCAGCAGTTTATTCTCAACAGGGTTTCAAGAGACCCAGTACTTC.

This sequence joins TRBV30 and TRBJ2-3, with 8 bases aligning to TRBD2. This CDR3 comprises 12 residues. With 4 bases clipped from V and 6 bases from J, the junction kept 3 bases outside the gene matches. CDR1 is GTSNPN, CDR2 SVGIG, per germline (reference sequence). The CDR3 region has the DNA TGTGCCTGGACGACGGGGGGGGATACGCAGTATTTT. Protein sequence: CAWTTGGDTQYF.

The chain is built from TRBV6-5 and TRBJ1-1; weak D call: TRBD1 (6 bases). Germline CDR1 and CDR2: MNHEY and SVGAGI. V lost 7 bases to trimming and J lost 7 bases, with 22 bases between them. CDR3 length equals 15 residues. In nucleotides, the CDR3 is TGTGCCAGCAACCTACGGGGTAGAGGGGGTGATGAAGCTTTCTTT. Translation gives CASNLRGRGGDEAFF.

The V and J genes are TRBV18 and TRBJ1-5; 8 positions agree with TRBD1. Germline V gene sequence: CDR1 KGHSH, CDR2 LQKENI. CDR3 length equals 14 residues. J was trimmed by 7 bases and V by 6 bases; bases with no gene match: 8. The CDR3 loop reads CASSQGANGQPQHF. The CDR3 bases are TGTGCCAGCTCCCAGGGGGCAAACGGGCAGCCCCAGCATTTT.

The V gene is TRBV6-4, the J gene TRBJ2-1; D is possibly TRBD2 (7 bases). The CDR3 is 11 amino acids. The ends were cut back, 9 bases at V and 10 bases at J, with 13 bases in the middle. The germline V gene encodes CDR1 MRHNA and CDR2 SNTAGT. The CDR3 protein is CASPGGPEQFF. CDR3 DNA sequence: TGTGCCAGTCCGGGGGGCCCCGAGCAGTTCTTC.

The gene calls are TRBV15 and TRBJ2-7; possible D gene TRBD2, 6 bases. V was clipped by 1 base and J by 1 base, with 17 bases between them. The CDR3 totals 17 residues. CDR1 is LNHNV and CDR2 is YYDKDF in the germline V gene (reference sequence). CDR3 in amino acids: CATSRAGGNTQSYEQYF. The CDR3 DNA reads TGTGCCACCAGCAGAGCAGGCGGGAACACCCAGTCCTACGAGCAGTACTTC.

V usage is TRBV29-1 and J usage is TRBJ2-3; maybe TRBD2 (7 bases). The CDR3 runs 14 residues. The V gene lost 4 bases and the J gene lost 4 bases, with 15 bases spanning the gap. Germline V gene data show CDR1 as SQVTM and CDR2 as ANQGSEA. The CDR3 DNA sequence: TGCAGCGTTGTGGGCCCGGGGGGCCCAGATACGCAGTATTTT. Its protein is CSVVGPGGPDTQYF.

This rearrangement joins TRBV6-6 to TRBJ1-1, with 7 bases aligning to TRBD1. V lost 2 bases to trimming and J lost 7 bases; unmatched junction nucleotides: 10. The CDR3 sequence is 15 residues long. Germline V gene sequence: CDR1 MNHNY, CDR2 SVGAGI (reference sequence). Here the CDR3 reads CASSYAGQTGGEAFF. In nucleotides, the CDR3 is TGTGCCAGCAGTTACGCGGGACAGACGGGGGGTGAAGCTTTCTTT.

V gene TRBV5-6 combines with J gene TRBJ2-1, with 8 bases identical to TRBD1. Looked up from germline, CDR1 is SGHDT and CDR2 is YYEEEE. This CDR3 contains 15 residues. The junction had 2 bases not matched to a gene; V was cut back by 0 bases and J by 3 bases. CDR3 sequence: CASSLVGQDYNEQFF. In DNA form, the CDR3 reads TGTGCCAGCAGCTTGGTGGGACAGGACTACAATGAGCAGTTCTTC. The full variable domain, rest sourced from reference TRBV5-6 and TRBJ2-1, is DAGVTQSPTHLIKTRGQQVTLRCSPKSGHDTVSWYQQALGQGPQFIFQYYEEEERQRGNFPDRFSGHQFPNYSSELNVNALLLGDSALYLCASSLVGQDYNEQFFGPGTRLTVL.

This clonotype was recorded only once. This chain uses TRBV6-6 with TRBJ1-6, with D hard to call. The ends were cut back, 11 bases at V and 2 bases at J, with 13 bases in the middle. CDR1 is MNHNY, CDR2 SVGAGI, per germline (reference sequence). This CDR3 spans 14 amino acids. CDR3 bases: TGTGCCGGCACGGCAGGAACCTATAATTCACCCCTCCACTTT. This sequence encodes CAGTAGTYNSPLHF.

This clonotype was seen just once. The chain combines TRBV7-9 with TRBJ2-2; TRBD1 matches 8 bases. Germline V lookup: CDR1 SEHNR, CDR2 FQNEAQ (reference sequence). The CDR3 spans 16 residues. Unmatched junction bases numbered 7, after V lost 2 bases and J lost 5 bases. CDR3 in amino acids: CASSLWQGARTGELFF. The CDR3 coding sequence is TGTGCCAGCAGCTTATGGCAGGGGGCGCGAACCGGGGAGCTGTTTTTT.

This rearrangement joins TRBV6-2 or TRBV6-3 to TRBJ2-1; TRBD2 is a possible D gene (6 bases). CDR1 MNHEY and CDR2 SVGEGT come from the germline V gene. This CDR3 is built from 15 residues. Trimming left V 7 bases short and J 6 bases short, with 19 bases between. In nucleotides, the CDR3 is TGTGCCAGCATATACCGACTAGGGGTGGGCAATGAGCAGTTCTTC. It specifies CASIYRLGVGNEQFF.

Only one count was recorded for this clonotype. The chain joins TRBV7-2 to TRBJ2-4, with D perhaps assigned TRBD1 or TRBD2 (5 bases each). Germline V gene sequence: CDR1 SGHTA, CDR2 FQGNSA. The CDR3 length is 14 residues. Deletions cut 5 bases from V and 2 bases from J, with 10 bases between. The CDR3 reads CASSPGGTKNIQYF. CDR3 bases: TGTGCCAGCAGCCCTGGGGGAACCAAAAACATTCAGTACTTC.

The chain links TRBV14 to TRBJ2-5; D is perhaps TRBD2 (6 bases). This CDR3 region has 17 residues. The germline gives CDR1 SGHDN, CDR2 FVKESK. The V gene lost 4 bases and the J gene lost 4 bases, with 22 bases spanning the gap. CDR3 region: CASSPTNRGKSLETQYF. In DNA, the CDR3 is TGTGCCAGCAGCCCCACGAATCGGGGGAAAAGCTTAGAGACCCAGTACTTC.

This sequence joins TRBV5-1 and TRBJ1-6; D not resolved. The CDR3 spans 16 residues. The germline V gene encodes CDR1 SGHRS and CDR2 YFSETQ. V lost 5 bases, J lost 8 bases, and 20 bases lay in between. The CDR3 DNA reads as TGCGCCAGCAGACGGGGAGGCAGGCCCGATGATTCACCCCTCCACTTT. Encoded protein: CASRRGGRPDDSPLHF.

The gene calls are TRBV29-1 and TRBJ1-2; D gene ambiguous. In germline, CDR1 is SQVTM, CDR2 ANQGSEA. This CDR3 has 13 amino acids. Trimming shortened V by 2 bases and J by 4 bases, and 11 bases separated the two germline ends. The CDR3 here is CSVELANPYGYTF. The CDR3 bases are TGCAGCGTTGAATTGGCAAACCCCTATGGCTACACCTTC.

The rearrangement links TRBV5-1 to TRBJ1-1; D is possibly TRBD1 (5 bases). The V and J ends lost 1 base and 0 bases respectively, with 19 bases between them. There are 18 residues in the CDR3. Germline assignment: CDR1 SGHRS and CDR2 YFSETQ. CDR3 residues: CASSLLLGAGNLNTEAFF. CDR3 bases: TGCGCCAGCAGCTTGTTGCTCGGTGCAGGGAACTTGAACACTGAAGCTTTCTTT.

This chain joins TRBV12-3 or TRBV12-4 and TRBJ1-6; weak D call: TRBD1 (5 bases). V lost 4 bases to trimming and J lost 5 bases, with 9 bases between them. CDR3 length equals 14 residues. The CDR3 loop is CASSSGRNNSPLHF. For the CDR3, the DNA is TGTGCCAGCAGTTCGGGACGGAATAATTCACCCCTCCACTTT.

The chain carries TRBV5-1 and TRBJ2-7; 8 bases are shared with TRBD1. The ends lost 3 bases at V and 7 bases at J; junction bases unmatched: 9. Germline lookup yields CDR1 SGHRS and CDR2 YFSETQ. The CDR3 has 14 residues. CDR3 residues: CASSSDRALEEQYF. Here the CDR3 DNA reads TGCGCCAGCAGCTCGGACAGGGCCTTAGAGGAGCAGTACTTC. Based on the CDR3 plus reference TRBV5-1 and TRBJ2-7, the full variable domain is KAGVTQTPRYLIKTRGQQVTLSCSPISGHRSVSWYQQTPGQGLQFLFEYFSETQRNKGNFPGRFSGRQFSNSRSEMNVSTLELGDSALYLCASSSDRALEEQYFGPGTRLTVT.

The rearrangement uses TRBV7-3 and TRBJ2-3; D unclear. Per germline, CDR1 SGHTA and CDR2 FQGTGA. V was cut by 5 bases and J by 3 bases, with 9 bases left in between. The CDR3 covers 13 residues. CDR3 protein: CASSLGETDTQYF. In nucleotides, the CDR3 is TGTGCCAGCAGCCTTGGTGAGACAGATACGCAGTATTTT.